A single TCR beta chain is shown here with its context. Its antigen is unidentified. The source of the sample is a study of T cell responses to AZD1222 COVID-19 vaccine. Findings and limits, study-wide: Samples come after the peak T cell response, not at day 14.

This CDR3 comprises 14 residues. The germline V and J ends were trimmed by 0 bases and 4 bases, with 6 bases remaining between them. CDR1 SNHLY and CDR2 FYNNEI come from the germline V gene. Clones were read by immunoSEQ multiplex PCR, and TCRdb kept only the in-frame ones, dropping some. The profile shows roughly 110,000 clones, more than 70% of them singletons. The clonotype was recovered from an adult who received the AZD1222 COVID-19 vaccine. Source: peripheral blood, taken 28 days after the second AZD1222 dose. J is TRBJ2-2 and V is TRBV2; unclear D gene. DNA of the CDR3: TGTGCCAGCAGTGAAGCGTTAGGCACCGGGGAGCTGTTTTTT. The encoded protein is CASSEALGTGELFF.